This T cell receptor (beta chain) was recovered during a study of T cell responses to AZD1222 COVID-19 vaccine. Findings and limits, study-wide: Receipt of two AZD1222 doses was followed by a rise in Spike-specific TCR breadth and depth. Close to half of all spike-specific TCRs reportedly target regions of the variants that are unmutated.

Only in-frame clones appear in the TCRdb table, and some are missing; sequencing was by immunoSEQ multiplex PCR. The sample carries 57,000 or so clones, around 81% recorded once. A remark on this clone: Its specificity is unknown.

The sequences come from peripheral blood, collected 28 days after the second AZD1222 dose. This clonotype was sampled from an adult who received the AZD1222 COVID-19 vaccine.

The chain's CDR3 is CASSPFKELAVSGYEQYF. DNA for the CDR3: TGTGCCAGCAGCCCGTTTAAGGAACTAGCAGTTTCCGGGTACGAGCAGTACTTC. The genes are TRBV5-6 and TRBJ2-7; D is possibly TRBD2 (6 bases). This CDR3 has 18 residues. Trimming took off 4 bases at V and 4 bases at J, with 27 bases between the two ends. The germline gives CDR1 SGHDT, CDR2 YYEEEE.